This T cell receptor (beta chain) comes out of a study of cytomegalovirus exposure and HLA in healthy donors. As to this clone: Its antigen is still unknown.

Trimming cost V 2 bases and J 1 base; bases outside gene matches: 1. The CDR3 runs 15 residues. Per germline, CDR1 SGHRS and CDR2 YFSETQ. PCR amplification relied on 60 Vbeta primers (plus 13 Jbeta primers). Profiled with immunoSEQ multiplex PCR; TCRdb holds only in-frame clones, not every one. The repertoire has around 130,000 clones, about 76% of them found once; the top ten carry about 0.71%. The study, taken as a whole, reports: Later examination showed HLA-associated TCR beta chains had greater clonal expansion than equally common others.

This rearrangement joins TRBV5-1 to TRBJ1-5; the match to TRBD1 covers 9 bases. Input material: PBMCs. This receptor was obtained from a man between 18 and 29 years old in good health and CMV-seronegative. CDR3 nucleotides: TGCGCCAGCAGCTTACAGGGGGCCAGCAATCAGCCCCAGCATTTT. Translated, it gives CASSLQGASNQPQHF.